This entry lists 18 T cell receptor beta chains sequenced from one sample in a study of blood T cell dynamics during melanoma immunotherapy. As to time point: pre-treatment baseline. The protocol was immunoSEQ multiplex PCR, while the TCRdb copy is restricted to in-frame clones and leaves out a portion. Of roughly 13,000 clones in the sample, about 91% were seen once. Sequenced material: effector memory CD8+ T cells from blood, taken from a patient treated with checkpoint blockade. Source of these receptors: a human donor with melanoma.

The CDR3 here is CASSSNTLTGGNTEAFF. The DNA for the CDR3 is TGTGCCAGCAGTTCAAATACCCTAACAGGGGGCAACACTGAAGCTTTCTTT. This chain links TRBV28 with TRBJ1-1; 9 positions agree with TRBD1. Looked up from germline, CDR1 is MDHEN and CDR2 is SYDVKM. V lost 4 bases and J lost 2; bases outside the gene matches: 11. CDR3 length equals 17 residues. The whole variable domain, filled in from reference TRBV28 and TRBJ1-1, reads DVKVTQSSRYLVKRTGEKVFLECVQDMDHENMFWYRQDPGLGLRLIYFSYDVKMKEKGDIPEGYSVSREKKERFSLILESASTNQTSMYLCASSSNTLTGGNTEAFFGQGTRLTVV.

This clone was counted once. CDR3 residues: CASSYRTSGSETQYF. Here the CDR3 DNA reads TGTGCCAGCAGCTACCGGACTAGCGGGAGCGAGACCCAGTACTTC. The chain employs TRBV5-4 and TRBJ2-5, with 13 bases that match TRBD2. With 3 bases clipped from V and 5 bases from J, the junction kept 4 bases outside the gene matches. The CDR3 spans 15 residues. The germline gives CDR1 SGHNT, CDR2 YYREEE (reference sequence).

The chain is built from TRBV27 and TRBJ2-6, with D uncertain. The germline V gene has CDR1 MNHEY and CDR2 SMNVEV (reference sequence). The CDR3 loop spans 14 amino acids. Trimming removed 4 bases at V and 3 bases at J, with 7 bases between. This CDR3 is CASSSVGGANVLTF. CDR3 DNA sequence: TGTGCCAGCAGTTCCGTGGGTGGGGCCAACGTCCTGACTTTC.

This chain joins TRBV27 and TRBJ2-7, with D possibly TRBD1 on 6 matching bases. Trimming cost V 2 bases and J 7 bases, with 12 bases left between them. This CDR3 contains 13 residues. Germline CDR1 reads MNHEY; CDR2 reads SMNVEV (reference sequence). The CDR3 loop is CASSLGTRAEQYF. In nucleotides, the CDR3 is TGTGCCAGCAGTTTAGGGACACGGGCTGAGCAGTACTTC.

This chain uses TRBV7-2 with TRBJ2-1; 8 bases line up with TRBD2. CDR3 length: 17 residues. Trimming took 0 bases from V and 7 from J; bases not matched to a gene: 11. Germline V gene sequence: CDR1 SGHTA, CDR2 FQGNSA. The CDR3 is CASSLAVSGAGMNEQFF. The CDR3 bases are TGTGCCAGCAGCTTAGCGGTTAGCGGGGCGGGAATGAATGAGCAGTTCTTC.

The V call is TRBV5-4, the J call TRBJ2-1; TRBD2 aligns across 8 bases. Germline CDR1 is SGHNT and CDR2 is YYREEE (reference sequence). The CDR3 consists of 15 residues. J was trimmed by 6 bases and V by 2 bases; bases with no gene match: 7. CDR3 sequence (DNA): TGTGCCAGCAGCTTTTCGGGAGGGCCCCCCAATGAGCAGTTCTTC. Residues: CASSFSGGPPNEQFF.

V gene TRBV7-8 combines with J gene TRBJ1-1, with TRBD1 as a possible D gene (5 bases). This CDR3 has 14 residues. The germline CDR1 and CDR2 sequences are SGHVS and FQNEAQ. The V end lost 5 bases, the J end lost 0 bases, and 10 bases lay between the germline ends. CDR3 sequence reads: CASSPTGLNTEAFF. Written as DNA, the CDR3 is TGTGCCAGCAGCCCAACAGGCCTGAACACTGAAGCTTTCTTT.

The chain couples TRBV9 to TRBJ2-7; D is ambiguous. V dropped 4 bases and J dropped 0 bases, with 5 bases sitting between them. The CDR3 covers 12 residues. CDR1 is SGDLS and CDR2 is YYNGEE in the germline V gene. DNA of the CDR3: TGTGCCAGCAGCCCTAGCTCCTACGAGCAGTACTTC. Its protein is CASSPSSYEQYF.

This rearrangement joins TRBV19 to TRBJ2-7, with TRBD2 identical over 10 bases. The J segment lost 2 bases and the V segment lost 0 bases, leaving 4 bases of the junction unmatched. Germline lookup yields CDR1 LNHDA and CDR2 SQIVND (reference sequence). The CDR3 spans 16 residues. DNA for the CDR3: TGTGCCAGTAGTATAGATATAACTAGCGGGACCTACGAGCAGTACTTC. Amino acid sequence: CASSIDITSGTYEQYF.

The chain uses TRBV5-1 and TRBJ1-2; D unresolved. Germline assignment: CDR1 SGHRS and CDR2 YFSETQ. With 4 bases removed from V and 1 base from J, the gap between germline ends came to 17 bases. The CDR3 spans 16 residues. The CDR3 DNA follows: TGCGCCAGCAGCGCGCCGATGGTGGGTCTTAACTATGGCTACACCTTC. Protein sequence: CASSAPMVGLNYGYTF. The entire variable domain, with the rest obtained from reference TRBV5-1 and TRBJ1-2, is as follows: KAGVTQTPRYLIKTRGQQVTLSCSPISGHRSVSWYQQTPGQGLQFLFEYFSETQRNKGNFPGRFSGRQFSNSRSEMNVSTLELGDSALYLCASSAPMVGLNYGYTFGSGTRLTVV.

The rearrangement joins TRBV5-4 to TRBJ1-1; perhaps TRBD1 as D (5 bases). The germline V and J ends were trimmed by 2 bases and 1 base, with 6 bases remaining between them. Germline lookup yields CDR1 SGHNT and CDR2 YYREEE (reference sequence). This CDR3 has 13 amino acids. As DNA, the CDR3 is TGTGCCAGCAGCTTTGGGGGGAACACTGAAGCTTTCTTT. Its protein product is CASSFGGNTEAFF.

The sample holds one count of this clone. V is TRBV6-5 and J is TRBJ2-3; no clear D. V lost 6 bases and J lost 4, with 11 bases in between. CDR3 length: 13 amino acids. Per the germline V gene, CDR1 is MNHEY and CDR2 is SVGAGI. CDR3 protein: CASSKGTPDTQYF. The CDR3 DNA sequence: TGTGCCAGCAGCAAGGGCACCCCAGATACGCAGTATTTT.

The chain is built from TRBV10-1 and TRBJ2-7; TRBD1 aligns across 10 bases. V dropped 8 bases and J dropped 0; count of bases not matched to a gene: 1. The CDR3 has 13 amino acids. Germline loops: CDR1 WNHNN, CDR2 SYGVQD (reference sequence). CDR3: CASGTGDSYEQYF. The CDR3 DNA follows: TGCGCCAGCGGGACAGGGGACTCCTACGAGCAGTACTTC.

V usage is TRBV7-3 and J usage is TRBJ2-1; weak D call: TRBD2 (5 bases). The CDR3 spans 14 residues. The germline CDR1 and CDR2 sequences are SGHTA and FQGTGA. V lost 5 bases and J 6 bases, leaving 14 bases between the germline ends. In DNA form, the CDR3 reads TGTGCCAGCAGCCCCAGCCTAGCAGGCAATGAGCAGTTCTTC. Its translation: CASSPSLAGNEQFF.

In the case of this clone: The germline gene is not matched at one end of the junction; a read error may be the cause. The CDR3 sequence is CASSEDPTVGTGTNVLTF. As DNA, the CDR3 is TGTGCCAGCAGTGAAGATCCGACAGTGGGAACTGGGACCAACGTCCTGACTTTC. V usage is TRBV2 and J usage is TRBJ2-6, with D possibly matching TRBD1 (5 bases). Germline V gene sequence: CDR1 SNHLY, CDR2 FYNNEI. The CDR3 runs to 18 residues.

V usage is TRBV19 and J usage is TRBJ2-1, with D perhaps TRBD1 (6 bases). The CDR3 is 17 residues long. V gave up 1 base and J gave up 8 bases, with 21 bases separating them. Germline values: CDR1 LNHDA, CDR2 SQIVND (reference sequence). The CDR3 bases are TGTGCCAGTAGTATAGTAGTCAGGGGCCCCCCCGGCGATGAGCAGTTCTTC. Its translation is CASSIVVRGPPGDEQFF.

This chain joins TRBV4-1 and TRBJ1-1; D is unclear. From germline, CDR1 is MGHRA and CDR2 YSYEKL. The V end lost 0 bases, the J end lost 5 bases, and 13 bases lay between the germline ends. The CDR3 has 15 amino acids. Here the CDR3 reads CASSQEWAAGTEAFF. The CDR3 DNA reads TGCGCCAGCAGCCAAGAGTGGGCCGCGGGGACTGAAGCTTTCTTT.

J is TRBJ1-5 and V is TRBV5-1; 7 bases match TRBD1. V trimming: 0 bases; J trimming: 4 bases; junction bases outside the gene matches: 4. Germline V gene lookup returns CDR1 SGHRS and CDR2 YFSETQ. The CDR3 sequence is 15 residues long. The CDR3, as DNA: TGCGCCAGCAGCTTGGGACAGGGAGGAAATCAGCCCCAGCATTTT. Protein product: CASSLGQGGNQPQHF. Supplemented by reference TRBV5-1 and TRBJ1-5, the full variable domain reads KAGVTQTPRYLIKTRGQQVTLSCSPISGHRSVSWYQQTPGQGLQFLFEYFSETQRNKGNFPGRFSGRQFSNSRSEMNVSTLELGDSALYLCASSLGQGGNQPQHFGDGTRLSIL.